The 26 T cell receptor beta chains listed next were all sequenced from one sample in a study of blood T cell repertoires in COVID-19. The repertoire was sequenced with immunoSEQ multiplex PCR; TCRdb's copy has only in-frame clones and lacks some. The sample shows about 150,000 clones, about 90% of them seen only once. Sequencing input: PBMCs or T cells enriched from blood (not recorded which). The receptors shown here come from a middle-aged woman who had been exposed to COVID-19.

This sequence joins TRBV14 and TRBJ2-3; D remains ambiguous. This CDR3 spans 18 amino acids. CDR1 is SGHDN and CDR2 is FVKESK in the germline V gene. Trimming removed 0 bases at V and 2 bases at J, with 18 bases between. The DNA of the CDR3 is TGTGCCAGCAGCCAAGAGTTAAGCCGTACGGGTCCCACAGATACGCAGTATTTT. The encoded protein is CASSQELSRTGPTDTQYF.

The V and J genes are TRBV25-1 and TRBJ2-1, with a possible D match to TRBD1 (7 bases). The CDR3 runs to 16 residues. Germline CDR1 MGHDK, CDR2 SYGVNS. The V and J ends lost 1 base and 0 bases respectively, with 10 bases between them. The CDR3 protein is CASSESRGASYNEQFF. CDR3 nucleotide sequence: TGTGCCAGCAGTGAATCCAGGGGGGCCTCCTACAATGAGCAGTTCTTC.

The rearrangement uses TRBV3-1 (or the pseudogene TRBV3-2) and TRBJ1-2; D remains ambiguous. Trimming stripped 1 base from V and 6 bases from J, with 6 bases between. This CDR3 contains 12 residues. Germline lookup yields CDR1 LGHDT and CDR2 YNNKEL (reference sequence). In DNA, the CDR3 is TGTGCCAGCAGCCAAGGTTTCAATGGCTACACCTTC. Amino acids: CASSQGFNGYTF.

The J gene is TRBJ2-2, the V gene TRBV7-8; D uncertain. CDR1 and CDR2 from the germline V gene are SGHVS and FQNEAQ. The V end was cut by 4 bases, the J end by 3 bases, with 6 bases between. This CDR3 is built from 13 residues. The CDR3 DNA reads TGTGCCAGCAGCTATAGTTACACCGGGGAGCTGTTTTTT. Its protein is CASSYSYTGELFF.

This chain connects TRBV9 to TRBJ2-5; TRBD1 is a possible D gene (6 bases). The CDR3 has 16 residues. The germline V gene encodes CDR1 SGDLS and CDR2 YYNGEE. V lost 4 bases and J lost 0, with 16 bases in between. The CDR3 coding sequence is TGTGCCAGCAGCTTAGGCGGACAGATAAACCAAGAGACCCAGTACTTC. Amino acids: CASSLGGQINQETQYF.

The genes are TRBV3-1 (or the pseudogene TRBV3-2) and TRBJ2-3; D is uncertain. Deletions cut 0 bases from V and 6 bases from J, with 7 bases between. Germline CDR1 and CDR2: LGHDT and YNNKEL (reference sequence). This CDR3 contains 13 residues. The DNA for the CDR3 is TGTGCCAGCAGCCAAGAAGCTGTTGATACGCAGTATTTT. This encodes CASSQEAVDTQYF.

The rearrangement links TRBV28 to TRBJ2-3; tentative D call: TRBD2 (5 bases). V was trimmed by 5 bases and J by 6 bases, leaving 9 bases between them. The CDR3 totals 12 residues. In germline, CDR1 is MDHEN, CDR2 SYDVKM. For the CDR3, the DNA is TGTGCCAGCAGTAAGGAGGTTGATACGCAGTATTTT. Protein sequence: CASSKEVDTQYF.

The rearrangement uses TRBV18 and TRBJ1-1; the D is unclear. CDR3 length: 15 residues. V lost 3 bases and J 3 bases, leaving 14 bases between the germline ends. Germline CDR1 KGHSH, CDR2 LQKENI. This chain's CDR3 is CASSPPSGTYTEAFF. The CDR3 nucleotides read TGTGCCAGCTCACCGCCTTCCGGTACGTACACTGAAGCTTTCTTT.

The chain links TRBV29-1 to TRBJ1-2, with a weak D call TRBD1 (5 bases). Trimming left V 6 bases short and J 6 bases short, with 17 bases between. Germline V gene sequence: CDR1 SQVTM, CDR2 ANQGSEA. This CDR3 is built from 13 residues. The CDR3 DNA follows: TGCAGCGTCCCCGGCAGGGATCAGGATGGCTACACCTTC. It translates to CSVPGRDQDGYTF.

This chain connects TRBV7-9 to TRBJ2-7; 7 positions agree with TRBD2. This CDR3 spans 15 amino acids. J lost 3 bases, V lost 4 bases, and 9 bases had no gene match. The germline gives CDR1 SEHNR, CDR2 FQNEAQ (reference sequence). The CDR3 coding sequence is TGTGCCAGCAGCTCTGGTGGCGGGGGTTTCTACGAGCAGTACTTC. This gives the protein CASSSGGGGFYEQYF. Variable domain in full (rest from reference TRBV7-9 and TRBJ2-7): DTGVSQNPRHKITKRGQNVTFRCDPISEHNRLYWYRQTLGQGPEFLTYFQNEAQLEKSRLLSDRFSAERPKGSFSTLEIQRTEQGDSAMYLCASSSGGGGFYEQYFGPGTRLTVT.

This clone was recorded only once. The chain recombines TRBV6-5 with TRBJ1-1; the D gene is possibly TRBD1 (6 bases). From germline, CDR1 is MNHEY and CDR2 SVGAGI. The CDR3 has 14 amino acids. V lost 7 bases and J 7 bases, leaving 19 bases between the germline ends. CDR3 residues: CASISQGAVGEAFF. Written as DNA, the CDR3 is TGTGCCAGCATCTCACAGGGAGCCGTCGGTGAAGCTTTCTTT.

This chain connects TRBV5-1 to TRBJ1-5, with no clear D. CDR3 length equals 14 residues. From germline, CDR1 is SGHRS and CDR2 YFSETQ. V gave up 4 bases and J gave up 0 bases, with 8 bases separating them. The DNA of the CDR3 is TGCGCCAGCAGCCCAGGCCATAGCAATCAGCCCCAGCATTTT. Protein product: CASSPGHSNQPQHF.

The rearrangement uses TRBV19 and TRBJ2-1; no clear D. The length of the CDR3 is 13 residues. Trimming cost V 9 bases and J 0 bases, with 9 bases left between them. The germline V gene has CDR1 LNHDA and CDR2 SQIVND (reference sequence). The CDR3 loop reads CASMKSSYNEQFF. In DNA, the CDR3 is TGTGCCAGCATGAAGAGCTCCTACAATGAGCAGTTCTTC.

The rearrangement joins TRBV11-2 to TRBJ1-1; a weak D match, TRBD1 (5 bases). Germline V gene lookup returns CDR1 SGHAT and CDR2 FQNNGV. V lost 3 bases and J lost 4, with 12 bases in between. The CDR3 is 14 residues long. CDR3 in DNA: TGTGCCAGCAGCTTCGAAGGGAGGGGCACTGAAGCTTTCTTT. Its translation: CASSFEGRGTEAFF.

This clone appeared once. The chain joins TRBV11-2 to TRBJ1-5; 7 bases line up with TRBD1. The CDR3 is 14 amino acids. Germline CDR1 is SGHAT and CDR2 is FQNNGV. The junction had 2 bases not matched to a gene; V was cut back by 0 bases and J by 6 bases. The CDR3: CASSLDSGGQPQHF. The CDR3 DNA reads TGTGCCAGCAGCTTAGATTCAGGGGGTCAGCCCCAGCATTTT. The full variable domain, rest sourced from reference TRBV11-2 and TRBJ1-5, is EAGVAQSPRYKIIEKRQSVAFWCNPISGHATLYWYQQILGQGPKLLIQFQNNGVVDDSQLPKDRFSAERLKGVDSTLKIQPAKLEDSAVYLCASSLDSGGQPQHFGDGTRLSIL.

This chain uses TRBV27 with TRBJ2-7; 7 bases align to TRBD2. Germline V gene sequence: CDR1 MNHEY, CDR2 SMNVEV (reference sequence). This CDR3 has 16 amino acids. V lost 6 bases, J lost 0 bases, and 11 bases stayed unmatched. CDR3 nucleotides: TGTGCCAGCAGCTTTCCTCCGGGACTAAGCTCCTACGAGCAGTACTTC. Amino acids: CASSFPPGLSSYEQYF.

CDR3 DNA sequence: TGTGCCAGTAGCCCACTCGGGGCTAGCGGGACCAGCACAGATACGCAGTATTTT. Its translation: CASSPLGASGTSTDTQYF. The chain links TRBV19 to TRBJ2-3, with 9 bases aligning to TRBD2. This CDR3 has 18 residues. The germline V gene encodes CDR1 LNHDA and CDR2 SQIVND (reference sequence). J lost 0 bases, V lost 6 bases, and 13 bases had no gene match.

Of note for this clone: The junction departs from the called germline gene at one end, perhaps through a read error. This rearrangement joins TRBV28 to TRBJ2-7, with 7 bases aligning to TRBD1. The CDR3 runs 13 residues. CDR1 is MDHEN and CDR2 is SYDVKM in the germline V gene. The CDR3 nucleotides read TGTGCCGGCAGAGATCTAGGGGGCTTTGCGCAGTACTTC. This sequence encodes CAGRDLGGFAQYF.

In its sample, this clone was seen many times. The V gene is TRBV30, the J gene TRBJ1-4, with TRBD1 matching over 7 bases. V was pared by 1 base and J by 8 bases, with 13 bases of the junction left unmatched. The CDR3 covers 16 residues. In germline, CDR1 is GTSNPN, CDR2 SVGIG (reference sequence). CDR3 in amino acids: CAWSDAPTGWREKLFF. The CDR3, as DNA: TGTGCCTGGAGTGATGCCCCGACAGGGTGGAGGGAAAAACTGTTTTTT.

The rearrangement joins TRBV5-4 to TRBJ2-7; 9 positions agree with TRBD2. The CDR3 extends over 16 amino acids. Per germline, CDR1 SGHNT and CDR2 YYREEE (reference sequence). V shed 2 bases and J 0 bases; nucleotides not matched to a gene: 6. The CDR3 region is CASSFGVAGASYEQYF. Here the CDR3 DNA reads TGTGCCAGCAGCTTTGGGGTAGCGGGGGCCTCCTACGAGCAGTACTTC.

This clone showed up just once. The chain links TRBV7-3 to TRBJ2-5; perhaps TRBD2 as D (6 bases). V was shortened by 2 bases and J by 5 bases, with 6 bases between the two germline ends. This CDR3 is 12 amino acids long. Per the germline V gene, CDR1 is SGHTA and CDR2 is FQGTGA. CDR3 protein: CASSLGRETQYF. The CDR3 DNA is TGTGCCAGCAGCTTAGGGAGGGAGACCCAGTACTTC. The entire variable domain, with the rest obtained from reference TRBV7-3 and TRBJ2-5, is as follows: GAGVSQTPSNKVTEKGKYVELRCDPISGHTALYWYRQSLGQGPEFLIYFQGTGAADDSGLPNDRFFAVRPEGSVSTLKIQRTERGDSAVYLCASSLGRETQYFGPGTRLLVL.

The genes are TRBV2 and TRBJ2-7, with no clear D. This CDR3 is built from 13 residues. Germline V gives CDR1 SNHLY, CDR2 FYNNEI. V shed 7 bases and J shed 5 bases, with 15 bases lying between them. The CDR3 loop is CASNTRQAHEQYF. In nucleotides, the CDR3 is TGTGCCAGCAATACCAGACAAGCCCACGAGCAGTACTTC.

The V and J genes are TRBV24-1 and TRBJ2-7; the match to TRBD1 covers 7 bases. The ends lost 2 bases at V and 3 bases at J; junction bases unmatched: 6. CDR1 KGHDR and CDR2 SFDVKD come from the germline V gene. The CDR3 consists of 15 residues. The CDR3 coding sequence is TGTGCCACCAGTGATTCTGGGACAGAAATCTACGAGCAGTACTTC. This encodes CATSDSGTEIYEQYF.

V usage is TRBV28 and J usage is TRBJ2-3, with 9 nucleotides matching TRBD1. Trimming at V came to 1 base and at J to 4 bases, leaving 6 bases not matched to a gene. Germline loops: CDR1 MDHEN, CDR2 SYDVKM. The length of the CDR3 is 16 residues. CDR3: CASSLSGTGMADTQYF. CDR3 bases: TGTGCCAGCAGTTTATCCGGGACAGGGATGGCAGATACGCAGTATTTT.

The chain joins TRBV5-1 to TRBJ2-7, with TRBD1 matching over 9 bases. Germline CDR1 reads SGHRS; CDR2 reads YFSETQ. The V segment lost 4 bases and the J segment 2 bases; nucleotides outside the gene matches: 7. The CDR3 has 15 residues. This chain's CDR3 is CASSGTGTGTYEQYF. The CDR3 bases are TGCGCCAGCAGCGGGACCGGGACAGGGACCTACGAGCAGTACTTC.

The V gene is TRBV5-4, the J gene TRBJ1-4, with D perhaps matching TRBD1 (6 bases). This CDR3 has 14 amino acids. V was pared by 4 bases and J by 4 bases, with 11 bases between. Germline assignment: CDR1 SGHNT and CDR2 YYREEE (reference sequence). The CDR3 sequence is CASSPRDNNEKLFF. The CDR3 DNA is TGTGCCAGCAGCCCCCGGGACAATAATGAAAAACTGTTTTTT. Using reference TRBV5-4 and TRBJ1-4 for the parts outside the CDR3, the full variable domain is ETGVTQSPTHLIKTRGQQVTLRCSSQSGHNTVSWYQQALGQGPQFIFQYYREEENGRGNFPPRFSGLQFPNYSSELNVNALELDDSALYLCASSPRDNNEKLFFGSGTQLSVL.